The TCR beta chain under discussion was sequenced for a study of blood T cell repertoires in COVID-19. The V segment lost 5 bases and the J segment 5 bases; nucleotides outside the gene matches: 5. The CDR3 sequence is 15 residues long. Per the germline V gene, CDR1 is SGHAT and CDR2 is FQNNGV. Sequencing was performed with immunoSEQ multiplex PCR; in TCRdb, only in-frame clones are kept and a portion is missing. The table shows 160,000 or so clones, with around 79% occurring only once. The V call is TRBV11-2, the J call TRBJ2-2; 10 bases align to TRBD1. This clonotype originated in a woman aged 55-75 years with COVID-19, enrolled during active disease. Sequencing was done on a sample of peripheral blood. The CDR3 spells CASSPDRGRTGELFF. The CDR3 nucleotides read TGTGCCAGCAGCCCAGACAGGGGGCGAACCGGGGAGCTGTTTTTT.